These 18 T cell receptor beta chains were all obtained from the same sample, sequenced in a study of OX40 agonist ivuxolimab in advanced cancers. Measured with immunoSEQ multiplex PCR; TCRdb has only the in-frame clones, and not every one. This sample carries some 30,000 clones, roughly 76% of them seen once, and the ten largest clones take about 18%. Sequencing used CD4+ or CD8+ T cells sorted from blood, obtained in a trial of the OX40 agonist ivuxolimab. Receptors originate from an adult with an advanced solid tumor such as melanoma, head and neck, liver or kidney cancer.

This chain joins TRBV5-4 and TRBJ2-6; no reliable D call. The germline gives CDR1 SGHNT, CDR2 YYREEE (reference sequence). The V end was cut by 0 bases, the J end by 0 bases, with 10 bases between. The CDR3 is 17 residues long. CDR3 loop: CASSLASLSSGANVLTF. In nucleotides, the CDR3 is TGTGCCAGCAGCTTGGCCAGCCTTAGCTCTGGGGCCAACGTCCTGACTTTC.

This sequence joins TRBV7-3 and TRBJ2-2, with TRBD2 identical over 8 bases. This CDR3 is built from 14 residues. Losses at the gene ends were 7 bases for V and 3 bases for J; bases not matched to a gene: 4. Germline CDR1 is SGHTA and CDR2 is FQGTGA. CDR3 sequence reads: CASNPGLDTGELFF. The DNA of the CDR3 is TGTGCCAGCAACCCGGGACTAGACACCGGGGAGCTGTTTTTT.

V and J are TRBV6-5 and TRBJ2-7; a possible D gene is TRBD2 (5 bases). Germline-derived CDR1 and CDR2 are MNHEY and SVGAGI. Trimming stripped 0 bases from V and 5 bases from J, with 14 bases between. The CDR3 has 15 amino acids. The CDR3 DNA is TGTGCCAGCAGTTACTCGATTTCGGGGTTCGACGAGCAGTACTTC. Translation gives CASSYSISGFDEQYF.

This clone was observed a few times. The chain uses TRBV28 and TRBJ1-5; no clear D. Trimming stripped 4 bases from V and 5 bases from J, with 9 bases between. The CDR3 runs 13 residues. In germline, CDR1 is MDHEN, CDR2 SYDVKM. The CDR3 loop reads CASSWAQHQPQHF. The CDR3 DNA sequence: TGTGCCAGCAGTTGGGCGCAGCATCAGCCCCAGCATTTT.

The rearrangement uses TRBV7-3 and TRBJ2-1, with TRBD2 matching 9 bases. This CDR3 is built from 15 residues. Trimming took 6 bases from V and 0 from J; bases not matched to a gene: 3. CDR1 and CDR2 (germline): SGHTA, FQGTGA. CDR3 region: CASSSSGVSYNEQFF. CDR3 nucleotide sequence: TGTGCCAGCAGTTCTAGCGGGGTCTCCTACAATGAGCAGTTCTTC.

V gene TRBV2 combines with J gene TRBJ2-5; 8 bases line up with TRBD1. Gene TRBJ2-7 matches the end of the DNA better, so the J call may be wrong. The CDR3 consists of 12 residues. Germline CDR1 is SNHLY and CDR2 is FYNNEI. The CDR3 loop reads CASIDRGYEQYF. CDR3 nucleotide sequence: TGTGCCAGCATCGACAGGGGCTACGAGCAGTACTTC.

This clone was counted once. This chain links TRBV7-2 with TRBJ2-3; D may match TRBD1 or TRBD2 (6 bases each). CDR1 is SGHTA, CDR2 FQGNSA, per germline. The CDR3 totals 14 residues. Between the trimmed V and J ends, which lost 6 bases and 1 base, there was a span of 11 bases. Written as DNA, the CDR3 is TGTGCCAGCAGGCCGGGGGCTGGCACAGATACGCAGTATTTT. Protein product: CASRPGAGTDTQYF.

The chain has TRBV10-3 and TRBJ2-4; 8 positions match TRBD1. Trimming took 4 bases from V and 6 from J; bases not matched to a gene: 2. This CDR3 comprises 13 residues. CDR1 and CDR2 from the germline V gene are ENHRY and SYGVKD. CDR3 bases: TGTGCCATCAGTGGACAGGGGAGAAACATTCAGTACTTC. This sequence encodes CAISGQGRNIQYF.

The V gene is TRBV1, the J gene TRBJ2-3; the table's D gene call, TRBD2, was not cross checked with the DNA. TRBV1 is a pseudogene. The CDR3 extends over 21 amino acids. In nucleotides, the CDR3 is TGCACCAGCAGCCAGCCCCCGAGAGGGCTAGCGGGGGGGTTAATCACAGATACGCAGTATTTT. It specifies CTSSQPPRGLAGGLITDTQYF.

This clone was observed a single time. The chain has TRBV18 and TRBJ1-1; TRBD1 is a possible D gene (6 bases). This CDR3 is 13 amino acids long. Germline assignment: CDR1 KGHSH and CDR2 LQKENI. V gave up 6 bases and J gave up 2 bases, with 10 bases separating them. The CDR3, as DNA: TGTGCCAGCTCTCTACAGGGAAACACTGAAGCTTTCTTT. Translating it yields CASSLQGNTEAFF.

The chain recombines TRBV2 with TRBJ2-7; D is unclear. Germline-derived CDR1 and CDR2 are SNHLY and FYNNEI. V was clipped by 5 bases and J by 1 base, with 18 bases between them. The CDR3 runs 16 residues. CDR3 bases: TGTGCCAGCAGTCCCTTTGACTTAACCCGATCCTACGAGCAGTACTTC. Encoded protein: CASSPFDLTRSYEQYF.

This clone was seen only a few times. The chain has TRBV2 and TRBJ1-5; no clear D. With 4 bases removed from V and 7 bases from J, the gap between germline ends came to 14 bases. The germline V gene has CDR1 SNHLY and CDR2 FYNNEI. The CDR3 loop spans 14 amino acids. This CDR3 reads CASSVGPGGQPQHF. For the CDR3, the DNA is TGTGCCAGCAGTGTAGGTCCAGGCGGCCAGCCCCAGCATTTT.

This chain links TRBV9 with TRBJ2-1; TRBD1 is a possible D gene (8 bases). Germline V gene sequence: CDR1 SGDLS, CDR2 YYNGEE. V gave up 3 bases and J gave up 1 base, with 11 bases separating them. CDR3 size: 15 residues. The CDR3: CASSAQGGSYNEQFF. CDR3 sequence (DNA): TGTGCCAGCAGCGCACAGGGGGGGTCCTACAATGAGCAGTTCTTC. The full variable domain, its missing parts supplied by reference TRBV9 and TRBJ2-1, is DSGVTQTPKHLITATGQRVTLRCSPRSGDLSVYWYQQSLDQGLQFLIQYYNGEERAKGNILERFSAQQFPDLHSELNLSSLELGDSALYFCASSAQGGSYNEQFFGPGTRLTVL.

The chain couples TRBV28 to TRBJ2-7, with 9 bases fitting TRBD2. Looked up from germline, CDR1 is MDHEN and CDR2 is SYDVKM. J was trimmed by 3 bases and V by 8 bases; bases with no gene match: 20. This CDR3 has 18 residues. The CDR3 coding sequence is TGTGCCAGCTCACCTTACCTTAGCGGGAGAGTGGGACTCTACGAGCAGTACTTC. Its protein is CASSPYLSGRVGLYEQYF.

This rearrangement joins TRBV28 to TRBJ2-4, with D possibly being TRBD1 or TRBD2 (5 bases each). CDR1 MDHEN and CDR2 SYDVKM come from the germline V gene. With 7 bases removed from V and 5 bases from J, the gap between germline ends came to 12 bases. The CDR3 runs 13 residues. The DNA for the CDR3 is TGTGCCAGCACCTCGGGGCCGGAAAACATTCAGTACTTC. Protein: CASTSGPENIQYF.

The chain combines TRBV18 with TRBJ2-7; D ambiguous. Trimming pared 5 bases from V and 0 bases from J, leaving 8 bases between. Germline V gene data show CDR1 as KGHSH and CDR2 as LQKENI. The CDR3 length is 13 residues. The CDR3 here is CASSTPGSYEQYF. The CDR3 region has the DNA TGTGCCAGCTCAACCCCGGGCTCCTACGAGCAGTACTTC.

J is TRBJ1-6 and V is TRBV28, with unresolved D. Trimming took 7 bases from V and 3 from J, leaving 7 bases between them. CDR3 size: 13 residues. Germline V lookup: CDR1 MDHEN, CDR2 SYDVKM. This CDR3 is CASTDLYNSPLHF. The CDR3 coding sequence is TGTGCCAGCACGGACCTCTATAATTCACCCCTCCACTTT. The full variable domain, in which reference TRBV28 and TRBJ1-6 provide the parts outside the CDR3, is DVKVTQSSRYLVKRTGEKVFLECVQDMDHENMFWYRQDPGLGLRLIYFSYDVKMKEKGDIPEGYSVSREKKERFSLILESASTNQTSMYLCASTDLYNSPLHFGNGTRLTVT.

V is TRBV30 and J is TRBJ2-2; D unresolved. This CDR3 is 14 amino acids long. The V gene's germline CDR1 is GTSNPN and CDR2 SVGIG (reference sequence). Trimming took 4 bases from V and 2 from J, leaving 11 bases between them. CDR3 sequence (DNA): TGTGCCTGGATACCGGGTGGTAACACCGGGGAGCTGTTTTTT. Protein sequence: CAWIPGGNTGELFF.